Presented here are 25 T cell receptor beta chains from one specimen sequenced in a study of blood T cells in healthy people across ages. Sample-barcoded 5' priming and a J-beta primer mix drove a second PCR of roughly 7 to 11 cycles. In TCRdb, the 5' RACE reads were re-called with MiXCR into one record per CDR3 protein. The profile covers roughly 1.5 million distinct CDR3 sequences, with approximately 39% appearing a single time and over 3.5% taken by the ten largest. Sequenced sample: blood. These receptors came from a woman between 18 and 29 years old in good health.

This clonotype showed up just a few times. This chain links TRBV4-3 with TRBJ1-1; possible D gene TRBD1, 5 bases. Germline assignment: CDR1 LGHNA and CDR2 YSLEER. V gave up 0 bases and J gave up 1 base, with 9 bases separating them. This CDR3 contains 15 residues. This CDR3 is CASSQEAGRNTEAFF. The CDR3 DNA follows: TGCGCCAGCAGCCAAGAAGCAGGGAGGAACACTGAAGCTTTCTTT.

V is TRBV27 and J is TRBJ1-6; D is undetermined. Germline CDR1 is MNHEY and CDR2 is SMNVEV (reference sequence). There are 15 residues in the CDR3. Trimming pared 4 bases from V and 5 bases from J, leaving 12 bases between. The chain's CDR3 is CASSSGGIHNSPLHF. In DNA form, the CDR3 reads TGTGCCAGCAGTTCGGGTGGGATCCATAATTCACCCCTCCACTTT.

There are a few counts of this clonotype. The gene calls are TRBV20-1 and TRBJ2-7; TRBD2 matches at 9 bases. The CDR3 is 15 residues long. V dropped 1 base and J dropped 2; count of bases not matched to a gene: 6. The germline V gene has CDR1 DFQATT and CDR2 SNEGSKA (reference sequence). Here the CDR3 reads CSARVYPSGTYEQYF. CDR3 coding DNA: TGCAGTGCTAGAGTCTATCCTAGCGGGACCTACGAGCAGTACTTC.

This clonotype was seen many times. The gene calls are TRBV2 and TRBJ2-4; D remains unclear. Germline loops: CDR1 SNHLY, CDR2 FYNNEI. With 6 bases removed from V and 8 bases from J, the gap between germline ends came to 8 bases. CDR3 length: 11 residues. The CDR3 loop is CASSLGDIQYF. CDR3 DNA sequence: TGTGCCAGCAGCCTAGGAGACATTCAGTACTTC.

This clonotype was seen a few times. The chain uses TRBV6-2 or TRBV6-3 and TRBJ2-1; TRBD2 matches at 9 bases. This CDR3 spans 15 amino acids. V shed 6 bases and J 5 bases; nucleotides not matched to a gene: 8. Germline V gives CDR1 MNHEY, CDR2 SVGEGT. The CDR3 bases are TGTGCCAGCAGCAAAGTGCGGGGGGGCCACAATGAGCAGTTCTTC. It translates to CASSKVRGGHNEQFF.

The chain joins TRBV4-3 to TRBJ2-1; 8 nucleotides match TRBD2. V dropped 4 bases and J dropped 5; count of bases not matched to a gene: 10. The CDR3 totals 16 residues. Germline lookup yields CDR1 LGHNA and CDR2 YSLEER. The CDR3 nucleotides are TGCGCCAGCAGCCGCGACCGGGGGGGGATCCACAATGAGCAGTTCTTC. Protein: CASSRDRGGIHNEQFF.

The chain uses TRBV20-1 and TRBJ2-1; TRBD2 matches at 9 bases. CDR3 length equals 15 residues. Looked up from germline, CDR1 is DFQATT and CDR2 is SNEGSKA (reference sequence). V was clipped by 1 base and J by 10 bases; unmatched bases: 11. CDR3 sequence: CSARGWREGPYEQFF. CDR3 bases: TGCAGTGCTAGAGGGTGGCGGGAGGGTCCCTACGAGCAGTTCTTC.

This clonotype was seen only a few times. The genes are TRBV11-2 and TRBJ2-1, with 13 bases lining up with TRBD2. This CDR3 contains 15 residues. V was pared by 4 bases and J by 7 bases, with 4 bases of the junction left unmatched. CDR1 is SGHAT, CDR2 FQNNGV, per germline. In DNA, the CDR3 is TGTGCCAGCAGCTCCGGGACTAGCGGGGTAAATGAGCAGTTCTTC. It yields the protein CASSSGTSGVNEQFF.

The chain recombines TRBV12-3 or TRBV12-4 with TRBJ1-2; perhaps TRBD1 as D (5 bases). The CDR3 runs 17 residues. V dropped 2 bases and J dropped 1 base, with 17 bases sitting between them. This CDR3 is CASSLMGRQPHNYGYTF. The CDR3 DNA sequence: TGTGCCAGCAGTTTAATGGGTCGACAGCCTCATAACTATGGCTACACCTTC.

The chain employs TRBV3-1 and TRBJ2-7; no clear D. The length of the CDR3 is 15 residues. In germline, CDR1 is LGHDT, CDR2 YNNKEL (reference sequence). V lost 2 bases, J lost 0 bases, and 11 bases lay in between. The CDR3 coding sequence is TGTGCCAGCAGCCAAAGTGGCGGAATCTCCTACGAGCAGTACTTC. Translation gives CASSQSGGISYEQYF.

This clonotype was counted between two and nine times. This chain links TRBV9 with TRBJ1-2; perhaps TRBD1 as D (6 bases). Trimming removed 0 bases from V and 0 bases from J, with 15 bases in between. CDR1 is SGDLS, CDR2 YYNGEE, per germline. The CDR3 has 17 amino acids. CDR3 DNA: TGTGCCAGCAGCGTAGACGTCCAGGGGCGGACTAACTATGGCTACACCTTC. Translating it yields CASSVDVQGRTNYGYTF.

The chain links TRBV12-3 or TRBV12-4 to TRBJ2-7; 8 positions match TRBD1. The CDR3 extends over 14 amino acids. Losses at the gene ends were 8 bases for V and 3 bases for J; bases not matched to a gene: 9. The CDR3 nucleotides read TGTGCCAGCCGCCCGAACAGGGGGTACTACGAGCAGTACTTC. This codes for CASRPNRGYYEQYF.

This rearrangement joins TRBV15 to TRBJ1-2, with D tentatively TRBD1 (5 bases). This CDR3 is 14 amino acids long. V lost 1 base to trimming and J lost 9 bases, with 15 bases between them. Germline CDR1 is LNHNV and CDR2 is YYDKDF (reference sequence). The CDR3 loop is CATSRARADSSYTF. CDR3 nucleotide sequence: TGTGCCACCAGCAGAGCCCGGGCCGACAGTAGCTACACCTTC.

In its sample, this clonotype was seen once. Since a much larger clone is just one base distant, this may be a read error. V gene TRBV9 combines with J gene TRBJ2-1, with TRBD2 as a possible D gene (5 bases). The J call may be wrong; the DNA end is better matched by TRBJ2-7. Germline values: CDR1 SGDLS, CDR2 YYNGEE. The CDR3 length is 15 residues. CDR3: CASSVAGKSYNEQYF. Written as DNA, the CDR3 is TGTGCCAGCAGCGTAGCGGGGAAGTCCTACAATGAGCAGTACTTC.

A few counts support this clonotype. The rearrangement links TRBV12-3 or TRBV12-4 to TRBJ1-2; D gene uncertain. V lost 6 bases and J 4 bases, leaving 15 bases between the germline ends. There are 14 residues in the CDR3. CDR3 coding DNA: TGTGCCAGCAGCCGGCAAAGGGTTGGCTATGGCTACACCTTC. It codes for CASSRQRVGYGYTF.

On this clonotype: Sequence at one end of the junction differs from germline and may be a read error. The V and J genes are TRBV7-2 and TRBJ2-3, with 7 bases lining up with TRBD2. The CDR3 contains 16 residues. The germline gives CDR1 SGHTA, CDR2 FQGNSA. In DNA, the CDR3 is TGTGCCAGCAGCGCGGGGGTGCACTTAAGCACAGATACGCGGTATTTT. This sequence encodes CASSAGVHLSTDTRYF. The variable domain in full, completed from reference TRBV7-2 and TRBJ2-3, reads GAGVSQSPSNKVTEKGKDVELRCDPISGHTALYWYRQSLGQGLEFLIYFQGNSAPDKSGLPSDRFSAERTGGSVSTLTIQRTQQEDSAVYLCASSAGVHLSTDTRYFGPGTRLTVL.

The gene calls are TRBV4-3 and TRBJ2-3, with 7 bases aligning to TRBD1. The V segment lost 0 bases and the J segment 6 bases; nucleotides outside the gene matches: 9. From germline, CDR1 is LGHNA and CDR2 YSLEER. The CDR3 has 16 residues. CDR3 sequence reads: CASSQDRTGVGDTQYF. CDR3 nucleotide sequence: TGCGCCAGCAGCCAAGATAGAACAGGGGTAGGGGATACGCAGTATTTT.

V usage is TRBV29-1 and J usage is TRBJ2-5; 12 nucleotides align to TRBD2. The germline gives CDR1 SQVTM, CDR2 ANQGSEA. The CDR3 is 16 amino acids. V dropped 0 bases and J dropped 11; count of bases not matched to a gene: 13. The CDR3 DNA sequence: TGCAGCGTTGAAGATGGTAGACTAGCGGGAGCCGATGAGCAGTACTTC. Its protein product is CSVEDGRLAGADEQYF.

The genes are TRBV5-1 and TRBJ2-1; D uncertain. The V and J ends lost 0 bases and 13 bases respectively, with 14 bases between them. This CDR3 spans 13 amino acids. Germline V gene sequence: CDR1 SGHRS, CDR2 YFSETQ. CDR3 protein: CASSLGVAETQFF. Here the CDR3 DNA reads TGCGCCAGCAGCTTGGGGGTCGCAGAGACCCAGTTCTTC.

The CDR3 here is CAISEITGTGPSNEQYF. CDR3 sequence (DNA): TGTGCCATCAGTGAGATTACCGGGACAGGGCCAAGCAATGAGCAGTACTTC. The J gene is TRBJ2-5, the V gene TRBV10-3, with TRBD1 matching over 9 bases. Germline lookup yields CDR1 ENHRY and CDR2 SYGVKD. V dropped 2 bases and J dropped 11; count of bases not matched to a gene: 18. The CDR3 totals 17 residues.

This sequence joins TRBV7-9 and TRBJ1-1, with TRBD1 matching 10 bases. Germline V CDR1 and CDR2: SEHNR, FQNEAQ (reference sequence). This CDR3 has 16 amino acids. The ends lost 4 bases at V and 5 bases at J; junction bases unmatched: 10. The CDR3 region has the DNA TGTGCCAGCAGCTCCTTTGGACAGGGGGTACGGACTGAAGCTTTCTTT. Translating gives CASSSFGQGVRTEAFF.

V and J are TRBV6-5 and TRBJ2-2; 9 nucleotides match TRBD1. The ends lost 5 bases at V and 15 bases at J; junction bases unmatched: 4. The germline V gene has CDR1 MNHEY and CDR2 SVGAGI. CDR3 length: 11 amino acids. The CDR3 reads CASSHGQGLFF. The CDR3 DNA is TGTGCCAGCAGTCACGGACAGGGGTTGTTTTTT.

As regards this clonotype: A much larger clone is a single base away; this may be a read error. This chain joins TRBV7-9 and TRBJ1-2; D is ambiguous. V lost 0 bases, J lost 3 bases, and 5 bases lay in between. Germline-derived CDR1 and CDR2 are SEHNR and FQNEAQ (reference sequence). The CDR3 loop spans 13 amino acids. The CDR3 here is CASSLADYYGYTF. The CDR3 nucleotides are TGTGCCAGCAGCTTAGCCGACTACTATGGCTACACCTTC.

In regard to this clonotype: A read error may account for a junction end that differs from germline. The chain recombines TRBV7-2 with TRBJ2-1; 7 bases agree with TRBD2. The V gene's germline CDR1 is SGHTA and CDR2 FQGNSA. This CDR3 is built from 15 residues. DNA of the CDR3: TGTGTCAGCAGAAAACCGGGAGGCGCCTACAATGAGCAGTTCTTC. This gives the protein CVSRKPGGAYNEQFF.

This sequence joins TRBV5-1 and TRBJ2-1, with D uncertain. The J call may be faulty, since TRBJ2-7 better matches the DNA end. This CDR3 spans 16 amino acids. Germline CDR1 SGHRS, CDR2 YFSETQ. CDR3 nucleotide sequence: TGCGCCAGCAGCTTAACATCACAGAGCTCCTACAATGAGCAGTACTTC. Its translation: CASSLTSQSSYNEQYF.